The rows below give T cell receptor beta chains drawn from one sample of a study of technical replicates of blood from a handful of donors. Repertoires were generated with immunoSEQ multiplex PCR, while TCRdb's copy carries only in-frame clones and drops some. Of approximately 92,000 clones in the sample, 85% to 95% were seen once. The specimen was T cells isolated from PBMCs. These receptors were taken from a human donor in good health. The CDR3 runs from the conserved cysteine through the conserved F or W. D genes are given only for firm matches. Clone size, where shown, is once, few, many, or a class for clones that have expanded.

TRBJ1-2 | TRBD1 | TRBV5-1 | NA | TGCGCCAGCAGCGCCGGGACAGGGGTAGAGGGCTACACCTTC | CASSAGTGVEGYTF
TRBJ2-7 | TRBD2 | TRBV9 | NA | TGTGCCAGCAGCGGGGGACTAGCGGGGGGTCCCGAGCAGTACTTC | CASSGGLAGGPEQYF
TRBJ2-5 | TRBD2 | TRBV19 | NA | TGTGCCAGTAGTATCTCAGGACTAGAAGACGAGACCCAGTACTTC | CASSISGLEDETQYF
TRBJ2-5 | NA | TRBV6-1 | NA | TGTGCCAGCACTCTCGTAGGGGAGGACCAAGAGACCCAGTACTTC | CASTLVGEDQETQYF
TRBJ2-3 | TRBD2 | TRBV7-2 | NA | TGTGCCAGCAGCTTAGGACTAGCATTTAGCACAGATACGCAGTATTTT | CASSLGLAFSTDTQYF
TRBJ1-1 | TRBD1 | TRBV30 | NA | TGTGCCTGGAGATCGGACAGGGGGGTTGAAGCTTTCTTT | CAWRSDRGVEAFF
TRBJ1-1 | TRBD1 | TRBV7-9 | NA | TGTGCCAGCAGCCTAACCGGGACAGCGAACACTGAAGCTTTCTTT | CASSLTGTANTEAFF
TRBJ1-4 | NA | TRBV6-5 | NA | TGTGCCAGCAATCCCGGGGGTACTGAAAAACTGTTTTTT | CASNPGGTEKLFF
TRBJ1-5 | NA | TRBV18 | NA | TGTGCCAGCTCACCCCCGGGGGGAGAGAAGAATCAGCCCCAGCATTTT | CASSPPGGEKNQPQHF
TRBJ1-1 | TRBD1 | TRBV5-6 | NA | TGTGCCAGCAATAAGAGGTGGCAGGGGGCACGGAACACTGAAGCTTTCTTT | CASNKRWQGARNTEAFF
TRBJ2-1 | NA | TRBV18 | NA | TGTGCCAGCTCACCCGAATCTAGCGCGTTAAATGAGCAGTTCTTC | CASSPESSALNEQFF
TRBJ1-1 | TRBD1 | TRBV28 | few | TGTGCCAGCAGCGAACTGGGACAGGGGGACACTGAAGCTTTCTTT | CASSELGQGDTEAFF
TRBJ2-1 | TRBD2 | TRBV30 | once | TGTGCCTGGAGTGGTAGCGGGAGCTCCTACAATGAGCAGTTCTTC | CAWSGSGSSYNEQFF
TRBJ2-1 | NA | TRBV29-1 | NA | TGCAGCGTGGAGGAGGGCAGTAATGCTTTTAATGAGCAGTTCTTC | CSVEEGSNAFNEQFF
TRBJ2-1 | TRBD2 | TRBV10-3 | NA | TGTGCCATCAGCTGGGACAGAGGACTAGCGGGAGTGGTGTATGAGCAGTTCTTC | CAISWDRGLAGVVYEQFF
TRBJ2-1 | NA | TRBV15 | NA | TGTGCCACGTCCTACTACAGGAATGAGCAGTTCTTC | CATSYYRNEQFF
TRBJ2-5 | NA | TRBV5-6 | NA | TGTGCCAGCAGCCCCGTCCCGGGAGAGACCCAGTACTTC | CASSPVPGETQYF
TRBJ2-2 | TRBD2 | TRBV5-6 | once | TGTGCCAGCAGCTTGGATCTAGCGGGAGGGAGCGGGGAGCTGTTTTTT | CASSLDLAGGSGELFF
TRBJ2-1 | TRBD1 | TRBV7-3 | NA | TGTGCCAGCAGCCGCCCTGGGACAGGGGGCAATGAGCAGTTCTTC | CASSRPGTGGNEQFF
TRBJ1-1 | NA | TRBV4-1 | NA | TGCGCCAGCAGCCAAGCTACAGGGTTTGTCACTGAAGCTTTCTTT | CASSQATGFVTEAFF
TRBJ1-1 | TRBD1 | TRBV9 | NA | TGTGCCAGCAGCGTCTTGGGGACAGGGTGGGACACTGAAGCTTTCTTT | CASSVLGTGWDTEAFF
TRBJ2-7 | TRBD1 | TRBV6-1 | once | TGTGCCAGCAGTTGGACAGGGGGCGGCGAGCAGTACTTC | CASSWTGGGEQYF
TRBJ2-7 | TRBD1 | TRBV7-3 | NA | TGTGCCAGCAGCTCGAAGGGACAGGCTAGCTCCTACGAGCAGTACTTC | CASSSKGQASSYEQYF
TRBJ2-7 | TRBD1 | TRBV9 | once | TGTGCCAGCAGCGCAGGGGGCGCCTACGAGCAGTACTTC | CASSAGGAYEQYF
TRBJ1-1 | NA | TRBV10-3 | NA | TGTGCCATCAGTGAGTTATGGGGCCAGGGGATTATCCCTGAAGCTTTCTTT | CAISELWGQGIIPEAFF
TRBJ1-2 | TRBD1 | TRBV18 | NA | TGTGCCAGCTCAACGGGGGACAGCATCTATGGCTACACCTTC | CASSTGDSIYGYTF
TRBJ2-5 | TRBD2 | TRBV5-4 | NA | TGTGCCAGCAGCAGCGGGAGTGGTGAGACCCAGTACTTC | CASSSGSGETQYF
TRBJ2-7 | NA | TRBV21-1 | NA | TGTGCCAGCAGCGAGGGACAGTCCTACGAGCAGTACTTC | CASSEGQSYEQYF
TRBJ2-1 | NA | TRBV7-9 | once | TGTGCCAGCAGTCCTATAGCGGAAAACAATGAGCAGTTCTTC | CASSPIAENNEQFF
TRBJ2-1 | NA | TRBV6-1 | NA | TGTGCCAGCAGTGAAGCGCTTGGACACGGCCTGAACAATGAGCAGTTCTTC | CASSEALGHGLNNEQFF